This T cell receptor beta chain was recovered during a study of shared clonotypes between healthy human individuals. In the case of this clone: What it recognizes is unknown.

The naive CD8 fraction comprised CD45RO-negative cells positively selected for CCR7 and excluded terminally differentiated effector memory CD45RA+ cells. For sorted subsets, approximately 0.2 ug DNA per replicate equaled about 31,000 T cell genomes. Assay: immunoSEQ multiplex PCR; the TCRdb copy retains only in-frame clones and omits some. The repertoire has roughly 2,000,000 clones, 90% to 95% of them found once; the top ten carry roughly 1.7%. This CDR3 has 13 residues. Trimming cost V 1 base and J 3 bases, with 6 bases left between them. Germline V gene lookup returns CDR1 LGHNA and CDR2 YSLEER. Whole-study findings and limits: Read depth was anticipated to influence clonotype sharing among donors.

The sample comprised naive CD8+ T cells from PBMCs. This receptor was identified in a man between 18 and 35 years old in good health. Some clones in this sample may be carry-over from other donors' samples. The V gene is TRBV4-3, the J gene TRBJ1-2; no reliable D call. The CDR3 nucleotides are TGCGCCAGCAGCCAAGTGACGGACTATGGCTACACCTTC. Residues: CASSQVTDYGYTF.